This record covers a single T cell receptor (beta chain). Its antigen is undetermined. The CDR3 consists of 17 residues. Per the germline V gene, CDR1 is SNHLY and CDR2 is FYNNEI. V was trimmed by 2 bases and J by 3 bases, leaving 18 bases between them. Each tumour sample represents a distinct, spatially separated region of the hepatocellular carcinoma nodule. Before surgical resection, these early-stage hepatocellular carcinoma patients received no treatment. This sample is drawn from a study of intratumoral heterogeneity in liver cancer. Study-level information: Most patients were male, with a median age of approximately 63 years.

Study results and limitations: A noted limitation was under-sampling of tumor-infiltrating lymphocytes. Reportedly, regional differences in tumor-infiltrating lymphocyte burden estimated from RNA-seq held up under TCR sequencing.

Generated by immunoSEQ multiplex PCR, the TCRdb table keeps only in-frame clones and is missing some. The sample holds about 2,800 clones, 70% to 75% seen once. This clonotype originated in a woman in her 70s with hepatocellular carcinoma. The source was tumor tissue, collected before any cancer treatment. The chain links TRBV2 to TRBJ2-3; the D call may be TRBD1 or TRBD2 (5 bases each). The chain's CDR3 is CASSELGVGLGTDTQYF. Here the CDR3 DNA reads TGTGCCAGCAGTGAACTGGGGGTGGGGTTGGGAACAGATACGCAGTATTTT.